This TCR beta chain originates from a study of CD8 T cells in ankylosing spondylitis. Findings of the study overall: Matched synovial fluid from ankylosing spondylitis patients was reported to be enriched for disease-linked clones.

This clonotype was seen many times. No antigen is known for it. The CDR3 spans 15 residues. Trimming cost V 11 bases and J 1 base, with 20 bases left between them. Germline V lookup: CDR1 LGHDT, CDR2 YNNKEL (reference sequence). Quantitative 5'-RACE with molecular barcodes was used to make the TCR beta libraries. TCRdb called the 5' RACE reads again in MiXCR, with one record for every CDR3 protein. The sample has 150,000 or so distinct CDR3 sequences, under 35% seen once. The chain joins TRBV3-1 to TRBJ1-1, with D unclear. The receptor was isolated from a male donor with ankylosing spondylitis. Material for sequencing was synovial fluid, either unsorted or a sorted T cell fraction (not recorded which). DNA of the CDR3: TGTGCCTCTCAAGGGATGTTGCGGGGGAACACTGAAGCTTTCTTT. It encodes CASQGMLRGNTEAFF.